This T cell receptor (beta chain) was sequenced for a study of T-cell reconstitution after alpha-beta-depleted transplantation in children. About this clonotype itself: Antigen: not known.

The authors prepared the TCRbeta library with unique molecular identifiers. TCRdb fed the PCR reads into MiXCR, producing one record per CDR3 protein. Here the sample spans some 840,000 distinct CDR3 sequences, under 20% being singletons. Trimming removed 7 bases from V and 1 base from J, with 8 bases in between. The CDR3 is 13 residues long. Looked up from germline, CDR1 is MNHNY and CDR2 is SVGAGI (reference sequence). Regarding the study as a whole: Some patients' high day-60 TCRbeta diversity was attributed to recipient cells surviving conditioning. Alpha-beta T cells about two months after transplant reportedly derived from several hundred expanded graft clones. A year post-transplant, T-cell counts and diversity derived mostly from newly produced T cells.

Here the sequenced sample was PBMCs, mostly from graft donor cells, taken 360 days after TCRalphabeta/CD19-depleted stem cell transplant. This receptor was identified in a male patient aged 5 to 17 who had a stem cell transplant for acute lymphoblastic leukemia, so the T cells may come from the graft donor. V is TRBV6-6 and J is TRBJ2-1, with D unclear. The CDR3 nucleotides are TGTGCCAGCATTAGGGATTCCTACAATGAGCAGTTCTTC. Amino acid sequence: CASIRDSYNEQFF.